The 20 T cell receptor beta chains below come from one sample, sequenced in a study of shared clonotypes between healthy human individuals. TCRdb keeps only in-frame clones here, not all; method: immunoSEQ multiplex PCR. Among a few hundred thousand clones listed, about 65% were seen once. Specimen: memory CD4+ T cells sorted from blood. Documented subset: CD45RA-negative fraction. The receptors here all came from a man in his thirties or forties in good health.

This chain links TRBV5-5 with TRBJ1-1, with D possibly TRBD1 on 6 matching bases. V was trimmed by 1 base and J by 5 bases, leaving 12 bases between them. This CDR3 is 14 amino acids long. CDR1 and CDR2 from the germline V gene are SGHKS and YYEKEE (reference sequence). CDR3: CASSLTGTRTEAFF. CDR3 nucleotides: TGTGCCAGCAGCTTGACAGGGACTCGGACTGAAGCTTTCTTT.

This clone has only a few counts. The chain carries TRBV28 and TRBJ2-2; a possible D gene is TRBD2 (6 bases). Germline values: CDR1 MDHEN, CDR2 SYDVKM. V gave up 6 bases and J gave up 3 bases, with 14 bases separating them. The CDR3 covers 15 residues. Here the CDR3 reads CASRVRDFHTGELFF. The CDR3 DNA reads as TGTGCCAGCAGGGTACGGGACTTTCACACCGGGGAGCTGTTTTTT.

This clone was counted between two and nine times. This chain uses TRBV5-5 with TRBJ1-3, with a tentative D call TRBD1 (5 bases). From germline, CDR1 is SGHKS and CDR2 YYEKEE (reference sequence). The CDR3 sequence is 18 residues long. Trimming left V 4 bases short and J 0 bases short, with 20 bases between. CDR3 nucleotides: TGTGCCAGCAGCCCAGGATTTAGGGACCCAAGCTCTGGAAACACCATATATTTT. It codes for CASSPGFRDPSSGNTIYF. The complete variable domain, with remaining parts taken from reference TRBV5-5 and TRBJ1-3, reads DAGVTQSPTHLIKTRGQQVTLRCSPISGHKSVSWYQQVLGQGPQFIFQYYEKEERGRGNFPDRFSARQFPNYSSELNVNALLLGDSALYLCASSPGFRDPSSGNTIYFGEGSWLTVV.

The chain has TRBV7-2 and TRBJ1-5, with D hard to call. This CDR3 region has 15 residues. Per the germline V gene, CDR1 is SGHTA and CDR2 is FQGNSA. The ends were cut back, 1 base at V and 3 bases at J, with 10 bases in the middle. As DNA, the CDR3 is TGTGCCAGCAGCTTAGGTGTGGCAGCCAATCAGCCCCAGCATTTT. Residues: CASSLGVAANQPQHF.

This clone has just a few counts. The chain has TRBV7-8 and TRBJ1-5; the D is unclear. The CDR3 consists of 15 residues. With 2 bases removed from V and 2 bases from J, the gap between germline ends came to 10 bases. Germline V lookup: CDR1 SGHVS, CDR2 FQNEAQ. CDR3 nucleotide sequence: TGTGCCAGCAGCTTAAGAGGGATTGGCAATCAGCCCCAGCATTTT. This encodes CASSLRGIGNQPQHF.

The chain links TRBV10-3 to TRBJ2-2; 9 positions match TRBD2. Germline CDR1 ENHRY, CDR2 SYGVKD. V shed 6 bases and J 2 bases; nucleotides not matched to a gene: 4. The CDR3 contains 15 residues. The CDR3 bases are TGTGCCATCAGGCTCCTAGCGGGAAACACCGGGGAGCTGTTTTTT. As protein: CAIRLLAGNTGELFF.

This clone has only a few counts. This sequence joins TRBV7-2 and TRBJ2-7; 8 bases agree with TRBD1. Germline-derived CDR1 and CDR2 are SGHTA and FQGNSA. The CDR3 covers 14 residues. V dropped 5 bases and J dropped 3; count of bases not matched to a gene: 6. The CDR3 protein is CASSQRQGNYEQYF. CDR3 bases: TGTGCCAGCAGCCAACGACAGGGGAACTACGAGCAGTACTTC.

The chain combines TRBV2 with TRBJ2-7, with 8 bases aligning to TRBD2. The CDR3 is 12 residues long. The V segment lost 7 bases and the J segment 4 bases; nucleotides outside the gene matches: 3. Per germline, CDR1 SNHLY and CDR2 FYNNEI. The CDR3 reads CASKVAGYEQYF. The CDR3 DNA reads TGTGCCAGCAAGGTAGCGGGGTACGAGCAGTACTTC.

The chain joins TRBV5-4 to TRBJ1-3; 8 positions match TRBD1. The CDR3 runs 15 residues. From germline, CDR1 is SGHNT and CDR2 YYREEE (reference sequence). The trim removed 4 bases at V and 3 bases at J, leaving 6 bases unmatched. In DNA, the CDR3 is TGTGCCAGCAGCATAGGACAGGGAAGTGGAAACACCATATATTTT. Translated: CASSIGQGSGNTIYF.

This clone occurred a few times. This rearrangement joins TRBV28 to TRBJ1-2; D is possibly TRBD1 (6 bases). Trimming took off 7 bases at V and 8 bases at J, with 17 bases between the two ends. The CDR3 length is 13 residues. CDR1 is MDHEN, CDR2 SYDVKM, per germline. The CDR3 loop is CASTISGQRGYTF. In nucleotides, the CDR3 is TGTGCCAGCACTATTTCGGGACAAAGAGGCTACACCTTC.

This sequence joins TRBV6-5 and TRBJ2-6; no clear D. The CDR3 totals 14 residues. The germline gives CDR1 MNHEY, CDR2 SVGAGI. Between the trimmed V and J ends, which lost 5 bases and 1 base, there was a span of 6 bases. This CDR3 reads CASSIRSGANVLTF. CDR3 in DNA: TGTGCCAGCAGTATCCGGTCTGGGGCCAACGTCCTGACTTTC.

To note about this clone: An end of the junction does not agree with germline; a read error may underlie this. The chain couples TRBV7-8 to TRBJ1-5; no definite D call. Germline V gene data show CDR1 as SGHVS and CDR2 as FQNEAQ. This CDR3 is built from 14 residues. DNA for the CDR3: TGTGCCAGCAGCTTAAAGAGGATCAATCGGCCCCAGCATTTT. As protein: CASSLKRINRPQHF.

This clone occurred a few times. J is TRBJ2-7 and V is TRBV4-3; D is undetermined. CDR3 length: 14 amino acids. V was pared by 0 bases and J by 5 bases, with 11 bases between. Germline V gene sequence: CDR1 LGHNA, CDR2 YSLEER. CDR3 protein: CASSQDLGPDEQYF. In DNA, the CDR3 is TGCGCCAGCAGCCAAGATCTTGGACCGGACGAGCAGTACTTC.

J is TRBJ1-2 and V is TRBV27, with a possible D match to TRBD1 (6 bases). The CDR3 is 14 amino acids. CDR1 and CDR2 from the germline V gene are MNHEY and SMNVEV (reference sequence). Between the trimmed V and J ends, which lost 2 bases and 8 bases, there was a span of 15 bases. CDR3 nucleotides: TGTGCCAGCAGTTTACTGGGCAGGGGTCAAGGCTACACCTTC. This encodes CASSLLGRGQGYTF.

This clone was counted many times. V usage is TRBV6-4 and J usage is TRBJ2-3, with a possible D match to TRBD2 (5 bases). The germline V and J ends were trimmed by 4 bases and 0 bases, with 5 bases remaining between them. The CDR3 sequence is 13 residues long. Germline CDR1 reads MRHNA; CDR2 reads SNTAGT. The CDR3 is CASSAGSTDTQYF. The CDR3 DNA reads TGTGCCAGCAGTGCGGGAAGCACAGATACGCAGTATTTT.

The genes are TRBV28 and TRBJ2-5; 15 nucleotides align to TRBD2. CDR1 and CDR2 from the germline V gene are MDHEN and SYDVKM. The junction had 4 bases not matched to a gene; V was cut back by 5 bases and J by 3 bases. The CDR3 spans 16 residues. As DNA, the CDR3 is TGTGCCAGCAGTCCGAGGACTAGCGGGAGGGAAGAGACCCAGTACTTC. The encoded protein is CASSPRTSGREETQYF.

The V gene is TRBV6-4, the J gene TRBJ1-1; D possibly corresponds to TRBD1 (5 bases). V lost 6 bases to trimming and J lost 2 bases, with 13 bases between them. From germline, CDR1 is MRHNA and CDR2 SNTAGT. The CDR3 is 14 amino acids. The CDR3 nucleotides read TGTGCCAGCAGGAATTCCGACAGAAACACTGAAGCTTTCTTT. Translating it yields CASRNSDRNTEAFF.

This clone was seen a handful of times. The chain couples TRBV9 to TRBJ2-3; 7 bases fit TRBD2. The CDR3 has 15 amino acids. Per the germline V gene, CDR1 is SGDLS and CDR2 is YYNGEE. V shed 3 bases, J shed 0 bases, and the junction held 4 bases outside the gene matches. CDR3 bases: TGTGCCAGCAGCGGGGGAGGGCGAAGCACAGATACGCAGTATTTT. It is translated as CASSGGGRSTDTQYF.

This clone appeared a few times. This chain connects TRBV2 to TRBJ1-5; D is unclear. Trimming removed 1 base at V and 2 bases at J, with 0 bases between. CDR1 SNHLY and CDR2 FYNNEI come from the germline V gene. The CDR3 totals 12 residues. CDR3 sequence (DNA): TGTGCCAGCAGTGAAGGCAATCAGCCCCAGCATTTT. It encodes CASSEGNQPQHF.

The rearrangement uses TRBV5-4 and TRBJ2-2; 7 nucleotides align to TRBD2. V gave up 0 bases and J gave up 5 bases; unmatched junction bases: 1. Germline V gene sequence: CDR1 SGHNT, CDR2 YYREEE (reference sequence). The CDR3 sequence is 14 residues long. The CDR3: CASSLGRETGELFF. The CDR3 DNA is TGTGCCAGCAGCTTGGGGCGGGAGACCGGGGAGCTGTTTTTT.